Each of the 19 T cell receptor beta chains below was sequenced from the same sample in a study of CD8 T cells in ankylosing spondylitis. TCRdb recomputed calls from the 5' RACE reads with MiXCR, one row per CDR3 protein. Here the sample spans 150,000 or so distinct CDR3 sequences, about a third being singletons. The sequenced sample was synovial fluid, either unsorted or a sorted T cell fraction (not recorded which). The source is a male donor with ankylosing spondylitis.

This clonotype came up a few times. The V gene is TRBV7-8, the J gene TRBJ2-3; 8 nucleotides match TRBD2. Germline V lookup: CDR1 SGHVS, CDR2 FQNEAQ. J gave up 4 bases and V 4 bases, and 7 bases lay outside the gene matches. There are 15 residues in the CDR3. The CDR3 sequence: CASSSRTGGPDTQYF. The CDR3 DNA reads as TGTGCCAGCAGCTCCCGAACGGGAGGGCCAGATACGCAGTATTTT.

The sample holds a few counts of this clonotype. The rearrangement joins TRBV28 to TRBJ2-6; D remains ambiguous. The CDR3 contains 14 residues. The germline V and J ends were trimmed by 6 bases and 1 base, with 7 bases remaining between them. Germline CDR1 reads MDHEN; CDR2 reads SYDVKM. The chain's CDR3 is CASRQRSGANVLTF. The CDR3 region has the DNA TGTGCCAGCAGACAGAGGTCTGGGGCCAACGTCCTGACTTTC.

This clonotype was counted ten times or more. The genes are TRBV18 and TRBJ2-5; D is uncertain. This CDR3 spans 13 amino acids. Germline V gene sequence: CDR1 KGHSH, CDR2 LQKENI. V lost 3 bases, J lost 4 bases, and 9 bases lay in between. For the CDR3, the DNA is TGTGCCAGCTCACCGTCAGGCGCAGAGACCCAGTACTTC. This encodes CASSPSGAETQYF. Full variable domain (remainder filled in from reference TRBV18 and TRBJ2-5): NAGVMQNPRHLVRRRGQEARLRCSPMKGHSHVYWYRQLPEEGLKFMVYLQKENIIDESGMPKERFSAEFPKEGPSILRIQQVVRGDSAAYFCASSPSGAETQYFGPGTRLLVL.

Ten or more counts support this clonotype. The chain carries TRBV7-9 and TRBJ1-1, with D possibly being TRBD1 (6 bases). V lost 4 bases and J lost 3, with 15 bases in between. The germline V gene has CDR1 SEHNR and CDR2 FQNEAQ (reference sequence). CDR3 length equals 15 residues. The CDR3 DNA reads as TGTGCCAGCAGCTCCAACCGGGGGGCGGACACTGAAGCTTTCTTT. Amino acids: CASSSNRGADTEAFF.

Only a few counts were recorded for this clonotype. The genes are TRBV11-2 and TRBJ1-6; D ambiguous. Germline V gene data show CDR1 as SGHAT and CDR2 as FQNNGV. This CDR3 is built from 13 residues. Trimming stripped 4 bases from V and 8 bases from J, with 9 bases between. The CDR3 protein is CASSSRMDSPLHF. CDR3 sequence (DNA): TGTGCCAGCAGCTCCCGCATGGATTCACCCCTCCACTTT.

This clonotype has just a few counts. V and J are TRBV29-1 and TRBJ2-7, with no clear D. V lost 6 bases and J 0 bases, leaving 15 bases between the germline ends. This CDR3 spans 14 amino acids. Germline CDR1 SQVTM, CDR2 ANQGSEA. Written as DNA, the CDR3 is TGCAGCGTAAAAAAAGTAGAGAGCTCCTACGAGCAGTACTTC. Translated: CSVKKVESSYEQYF.

The chain recombines TRBV20-1 with TRBJ2-2; D gene uncertain. This CDR3 contains 15 residues. CDR1 and CDR2 from the germline V gene are DFQATT and SNEGSKA (reference sequence). V was trimmed by 6 bases and J by 6 bases, leaving 20 bases between them. CDR3 sequence (DNA): TGCAGTGCACAAGACCTCACCACTTACTCCGGGGAGCTGTTTTTT. Protein product: CSAQDLTTYSGELFF.

In its sample, this clonotype was seen a few times. The rearrangement uses TRBV28 and TRBJ2-7; 7 positions agree with TRBD2. Germline trimming cut 3 bases from V and 2 bases from J; bases unmatched to any gene: 4. The germline gives CDR1 MDHEN, CDR2 SYDVKM. The length of the CDR3 is 14 residues. The CDR3 DNA reads TGTGCCAGCAGTTTGAGCGGGGCCCCCTACGAGCAGTACTTC. Translating it yields CASSLSGAPYEQYF. Using reference TRBV28 and TRBJ2-7 for the parts outside the CDR3, the full variable domain is DVKVTQSSRYLVKRTGEKVFLECVQDMDHENMFWYRQDPGLGLRLIYFSYDVKMKEKGDIPEGYSVSREKKERFSLILESASTNQTSMYLCASSLSGAPYEQYFGPGTRLTVT.

The V call is TRBV27, the J call TRBJ2-7, with TRBD1 matching over 12 bases. J gave up 4 bases and V 3 bases, and 4 bases lay outside the gene matches. The V gene's germline CDR1 is MNHEY and CDR2 SMNVEV (reference sequence). The CDR3 has 15 residues. CDR3 sequence (DNA): TGTGCCAGCAGTTTCTGGGACAGGGGGCCTTACGAGCAGTACTTC. Amino acids: CASSFWDRGPYEQYF.

The gene calls are TRBV6-5 and TRBJ1-3; D gene ambiguous. Deletions cut 4 bases from V and 7 bases from J, with 8 bases between. This CDR3 spans 12 amino acids. Germline loops: CDR1 MNHEY, CDR2 SVGAGI. Here the CDR3 reads CASSSQLNTIYF. CDR3 sequence (DNA): TGTGCCAGCAGTTCACAGCTTAACACCATATATTTT.

This clonotype was detected only a few times. The chain combines TRBV20-1 with TRBJ2-1; D is possibly TRBD2 (6 bases). V was cut by 5 bases and J by 4 bases, with 18 bases left in between. The CDR3 has 15 amino acids. CDR1 is DFQATT and CDR2 is SNEGSKA in the germline V gene (reference sequence). In nucleotides, the CDR3 is TGCAGTGCTCCGGCCTTAGCGGAAATATACAATGAGCAGTTCTTC. It specifies CSAPALAEIYNEQFF.

The chain combines TRBV20-1 with TRBJ1-3; TRBD1 is a possible D gene (6 bases). The germline V and J ends were trimmed by 4 bases and 0 bases, with 10 bases remaining between them. Germline V gives CDR1 DFQATT, CDR2 SNEGSKA (reference sequence). This CDR3 is built from 14 residues. The DNA for the CDR3 is TGCAGTGCTAATGACAGGCGCTCTGGAAACACCATATATTTT. The encoded protein is CSANDRRSGNTIYF.

This clonotype was observed at least ten times. V gene TRBV11-1 combines with J gene TRBJ2-1; tentatively, D is TRBD2 (6 bases). From germline, CDR1 is SGHAT and CDR2 FQDESV (reference sequence). With 4 bases removed from V and 0 bases from J, the gap between germline ends came to 22 bases. The CDR3 runs 19 residues. This CDR3 reads CASSSRPRRGVSSYNEQFF. The CDR3 bases are TGTGCCAGCAGCTCCCGACCGCGGCGGGGCGTCAGCTCCTACAATGAGCAGTTCTTC.

This clonotype turned up a few times. The rearrangement links TRBV10-3 to TRBJ1-1; 7 bases fit TRBD1. V lost 5 bases to trimming and J lost 7 bases; unmatched junction nucleotides: 7. Per the germline V gene, CDR1 is ENHRY and CDR2 is SYGVKD. CDR3 length: 13 amino acids. This CDR3 is CAISRQGTGEAFF. The CDR3 DNA follows: TGTGCCATCAGTCGACAGGGAACAGGTGAAGCTTTCTTT.

The V and J genes are TRBV2 and TRBJ1-1, with TRBD1 as a possible D gene (5 bases). The V gene's germline CDR1 is SNHLY and CDR2 FYNNEI. V was shortened by 5 bases and J by 1 base, with 11 bases between the two germline ends. This CDR3 is 14 amino acids long. CDR3 protein: CASSPDGANTEAFF. CDR3 in DNA: TGTGCCAGCAGTCCCGACGGGGCGAACACTGAAGCTTTCTTT.

This clonotype was observed a handful of times. CDR3 amino acids: CASSSQGPGETQYF. In DNA, the CDR3 is TGCGCCAGCAGCTCTCAGGGTCCGGGGGAGACCCAGTACTTC. The rearrangement links TRBV5-1 to TRBJ2-5, with D perhaps given as TRBD1 or TRBD2 (5 bases each). The germline V gene encodes CDR1 SGHRS and CDR2 YFSETQ. Trimming shortened V by 3 bases and J by 5 bases, and 14 bases separated the two germline ends. CDR3 length: 14 amino acids.

This chain links TRBV7-2 with TRBJ1-5; tentative D call: TRBD1 (6 bases). V gave up 5 bases and J gave up 3 bases, with 14 bases separating them. Germline V lookup: CDR1 SGHTA, CDR2 FQGNSA. CDR3 length equals 15 residues. The CDR3 reads CASSPNGQPNQPQHF. CDR3 nucleotides: TGTGCCAGCAGCCCGAACGGACAGCCCAATCAGCCCCAGCATTTT.

This clonotype was observed a handful of times. The chain joins TRBV12-3 or TRBV12-4 to TRBJ2-5, with 8 bases matching TRBD2. J lost 7 bases, V lost 2 bases, and 9 bases had no gene match. The CDR3 runs 15 residues. The CDR3 coding sequence is TGTGCCAGCAGTTTACGCGGGTCGGCGGGGGGGACCCAGTACTTC. This codes for CASSLRGSAGGTQYF.

This clonotype has just a few counts. The V call is TRBV5-1, the J call TRBJ1-1, with 7 bases aligning to TRBD1. Germline V CDR1 and CDR2: SGHRS, YFSETQ. This CDR3 contains 13 residues. V lost 4 bases and J lost 7; bases outside the gene matches: 7. The CDR3 spells CASSMGQLNEAFF. In nucleotides, the CDR3 is TGCGCCAGCAGCATGGGACAGCTTAATGAAGCTTTCTTT.